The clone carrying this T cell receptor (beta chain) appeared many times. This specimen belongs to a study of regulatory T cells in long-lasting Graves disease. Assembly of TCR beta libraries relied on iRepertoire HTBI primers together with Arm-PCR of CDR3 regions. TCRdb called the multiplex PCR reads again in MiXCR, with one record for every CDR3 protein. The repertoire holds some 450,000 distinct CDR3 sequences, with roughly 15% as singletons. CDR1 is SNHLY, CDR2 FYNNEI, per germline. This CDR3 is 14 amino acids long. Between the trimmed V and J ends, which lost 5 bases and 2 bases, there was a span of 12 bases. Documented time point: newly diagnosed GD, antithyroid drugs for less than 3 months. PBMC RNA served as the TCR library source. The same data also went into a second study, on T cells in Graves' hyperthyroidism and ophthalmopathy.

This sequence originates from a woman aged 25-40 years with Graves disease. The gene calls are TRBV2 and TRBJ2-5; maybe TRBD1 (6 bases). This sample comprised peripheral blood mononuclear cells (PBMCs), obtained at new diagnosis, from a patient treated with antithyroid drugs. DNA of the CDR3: TGTGCCAGCAGTAAAGGACAGATGCAAGAGACCCAGTACTTC. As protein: CASSKGQMQETQYF.